The clone carrying this T cell receptor beta chain has just a few counts. Its specificity is not known. Method: immunoSEQ multiplex PCR; TCRdb's copy keeps in-frame clones and lacks some. The sample comprises roughly 2.5 million clones, more than 80% of which are singletons, and roughly 0.14% rests with the top ten. The entry originates in a study of shared clonotypes between healthy human individuals. Study-wide results and limits: Rarefaction analysis demonstrated incomplete sorted-subset sequencing notwithstanding large depth. Relative to memory subsets, naive subsets generally showed larger estimated richness.

The V segment lost 6 bases and the J segment 9 bases; nucleotides outside the gene matches: 9. Germline V gives CDR1 MNHEY, CDR2 SVGAGI. There are 15 residues in the CDR3. The chain couples TRBV6-5 to TRBJ1-6; 9 bases line up with TRBD1. The sequence was collected from a man younger than 35 in good health. Sample: naive CD4+ T cells sorted from blood. Noted subset: CD45RA+ positively selected. In DNA, the CDR3 is TGTGCCAGCAGCTACGCCGGGACAGGGATTTCACCCCTCCACTTT. Translating gives CASSYAGTGISPLHF.